These 27 T cell receptor beta chains were sequenced from one sample in a study of T cells in Graves' hyperthyroidism and ophthalmopathy. Amplified TCR beta CDR3 regions came from RNA transcripts. HTBI primers drove first-round RT-PCR of the TCR CDR3. One entry per CDR3 protein, called by TCRdb with MiXCR from the multiplex PCR reads. Here the sample spans around 350,000 distinct CDR3 sequences, 19% being singletons. Sample: blood. The receptors shown here come from a woman aged 18-35 years with Graves' hyperthyroidism.

The chain combines TRBV28 with TRBJ2-5; D is tentatively TRBD1 or TRBD2 (5 bases each). CDR1 is MDHEN, CDR2 SYDVKM, per germline. Between the trimmed V and J ends, which lost 3 bases and 2 bases, there was a span of 16 bases. The CDR3 is made up of 16 amino acids. The CDR3 protein is CASSFGATGNQETQYF. CDR3 DNA sequence: TGTGCCAGCAGTTTTGGGGCCACGGGAAATCAAGAGACCCAGTACTTC.

Remarks on this clonotype: One base away lies a much larger clone, so this may be a sequencing read error. The chain employs TRBV14 and TRBJ1-1; maybe TRBD1 (6 bases). Germline V gene lookup returns CDR1 SGHDN and CDR2 FVKESK. The CDR3 has 14 residues. CDR3 DNA: TGTGCCAGCAGCCAGAGCCGGACAGTGCTTGAATCTTTCTTT. Its protein is CASSQSRTVLESFF. The full variable domain, in which reference TRBV14 and TRBJ1-1 provide the parts outside the CDR3, is EAGVTQFPSHSVIEKGQTVTLRCDPISGHDNLYWYRRVMGKEIKFLLHFVKESKQDESGMPNNRFLAERTGGTYSTLKVQPAELEDSGVYFCASSQSRTVLESFFGQGTRLTVV.

This clonotype was found many times. The chain uses TRBV24-1 and TRBJ2-5; 7 positions agree with TRBD1. Germline CDR1 reads KGHDR; CDR2 reads SFDVKD. The V segment lost 9 bases and the J segment 2 bases; nucleotides outside the gene matches: 14. This CDR3 region has 16 residues. The DNA for the CDR3 is TGTGCCACCGCCCTCTCCGGGACAGCCGATCAAGAGACCCAGTACTTC. Its translation: CATALSGTADQETQYF.

Only one count was recorded for this clonotype. The genes are TRBV11-2 and TRBJ1-2; 7 bases fit TRBD1. The CDR3 has 16 residues. Losses at the gene ends were 5 bases for V and 4 bases for J; bases not matched to a gene: 13. The germline V gene encodes CDR1 SGHAT and CDR2 FQNNGV. CDR3 nucleotides: TGTGCCAGCAGCCCCGGGTCGTCGACAGGGACCTATGGCTACACCTTC. It codes for CASSPGSSTGTYGYTF. The entire variable domain, with the rest obtained from reference TRBV11-2 and TRBJ1-2, is as follows: EAGVAQSPRYKIIEKRQSVAFWCNPISGHATLYWYQQILGQGPKLLIQFQNNGVVDDSQLPKDRFSAERLKGVDSTLKIQPAKLEDSAVYLCASSPGSSTGTYGYTFGSGTRLTVV.

This clonotype was picked up a small number of times. The J gene is TRBJ2-5, the V gene TRBV5-1; possible D gene TRBD2, 6 bases. The CDR3 extends over 15 amino acids. Germline CDR1 SGHRS, CDR2 YFSETQ. V lost 3 bases and J lost 4, with 16 bases in between. The CDR3 sequence: CASSWGVGRRETQYF. In nucleotides, the CDR3 is TGCGCCAGCAGCTGGGGGGTTGGTAGGAGAGAGACCCAGTACTTC.

The CDR3 nucleotides read TGTGCCACCAGCCGGACCGAACAGGGTTGGGAAAGCACTGAAGCTTTCTTT. It translates to CATSRTEQGWESTEAFF. V gene TRBV24-1 combines with J gene TRBJ1-1, with D perhaps matching TRBD1 (6 bases). Trimming cost V 7 bases and J 4 bases, with 24 bases left between them. The CDR3 contains 17 residues. Germline-derived CDR1 and CDR2 are KGHDR and SFDVKD.

The count of this clonotype is one. V is TRBV3-1 and J is TRBJ2-7, with D possibly being TRBD2 (5 bases). The length of the CDR3 is 14 residues. Deletions cut 4 bases from V and 1 base from J, with 11 bases between. From germline, CDR1 is LGHDT and CDR2 YNNKEL (reference sequence). CDR3 sequence (DNA): TGTGCCAGCAGCCGTCCGAGGGTATCCTACGAGCAGTACTTC. Its translation is CASSRPRVSYEQYF.

This clonotype was counted many times. The chain is built from TRBV9 and TRBJ1-1; TRBD1 might be the D (5 bases). The CDR3 is made up of 15 amino acids. Per the germline V gene, CDR1 is SGDLS and CDR2 is YYNGEE. V was cut by 0 bases and J by 3 bases, with 12 bases left in between. The CDR3 sequence is CASSVDRGRDTEAFF. In DNA, the CDR3 is TGTGCCAGCAGCGTAGACCGGGGGAGGGACACTGAAGCTTTCTTT.

This clonotype was counted ten times or more. The gene calls are TRBV20-1 and TRBJ2-7; the match to TRBD2 covers 7 bases. The CDR3 runs 13 residues. Germline V gives CDR1 DFQATT, CDR2 SNEGSKA (reference sequence). J gave up 4 bases and V 3 bases, and 6 bases lay outside the gene matches. The CDR3 here is CSARPASGYEQYF. DNA of the CDR3: TGCAGTGCTAGGCCGGCTAGCGGTTACGAGCAGTACTTC.

This clonotype was detected ten times or more. The chain combines TRBV18 with TRBJ1-1; D gene ambiguous. Germline V gene sequence: CDR1 KGHSH, CDR2 LQKENI. The CDR3 has 17 amino acids. V lost 0 bases, J lost 0 bases, and 14 bases lay in between. CDR3 sequence: CASSPPQRRVMNTEAFF. The CDR3 nucleotides read TGTGCCAGCTCACCACCACAGCGACGGGTTATGAACACTGAAGCTTTCTTT.

This clonotype appeared a few times. The V and J genes are TRBV5-1 and TRBJ2-5; D may be TRBD1 (6 bases). V lost 0 bases and J 9 bases, leaving 15 bases between the germline ends. This CDR3 comprises 14 residues. Germline lookup yields CDR1 SGHRS and CDR2 YFSETQ. The CDR3 DNA follows: TGCGCCAGCAGCTTGGAACAGGGTCTTGGGGCCCAGTACTTC. It codes for CASSLEQGLGAQYF.

There are many counts of this clonotype. The rearrangement joins TRBV5-4 to TRBJ2-5, with 9 bases lining up with TRBD1. CDR3 length: 17 residues. V shed 3 bases and J 2 bases; nucleotides not matched to a gene: 11. Germline-derived CDR1 and CDR2 are SGHNT and YYREEE (reference sequence). The CDR3 coding sequence is TGTGCCAGCAGCTCCGGTTCAACAGGGGGCGGACAAGAGACCCAGTACTTC. Protein: CASSSGSTGGGQETQYF.

This clonotype showed up many times. This chain uses TRBV2 with TRBJ1-1; 7 bases map to TRBD1. V was pared by 10 bases and J by 0 bases, with 11 bases of the junction left unmatched. Looked up from germline, CDR1 is SNHLY and CDR2 is FYNNEI. The CDR3 loop spans 15 amino acids. The CDR3 spells CATLTGRGLNTEAFF. The CDR3 nucleotides read TGTGCCACCTTGACAGGGAGAGGCTTGAACACTGAAGCTTTCTTT.

This clonotype was observed many times. The chain recombines TRBV28 with TRBJ2-7; D gene unclear. V was pared by 7 bases and J by 5 bases, with 15 bases between. The CDR3 length is 13 residues. Per the germline V gene, CDR1 is MDHEN and CDR2 is SYDVKM. In DNA form, the CDR3 reads TGTGCCAGCACCGGAGACGGTCTCGACGAGCAGTACTTC. It translates to CASTGDGLDEQYF.

This clonotype was seen at least ten times. V usage is TRBV19 and J usage is TRBJ2-5, with 8 positions matching TRBD1. The CDR3 is 13 amino acids. Germline CDR1 is LNHDA and CDR2 is SQIVND (reference sequence). Unmatched junction bases numbered 5, after V lost 7 bases and J lost 4 bases. This CDR3 is CASNRGRSETQYF. The CDR3 bases are TGTGCCAGTAACAGGGGGAGGTCAGAGACCCAGTACTTC.

The table lists this clonotype with a few counts. This rearrangement joins TRBV6-1 to TRBJ2-5; TRBD2 might be the D (7 bases). Per germline, CDR1 MNHNS and CDR2 SASEGT. This CDR3 has 15 amino acids. Trimming took off 4 bases at V and 9 bases at J, with 21 bases between the two ends. CDR3 sequence reads: CASSGGLADRGAQYF. The DNA for the CDR3 is TGTGCCAGCAGTGGGGGGCTAGCGGACCGGGGGGCCCAGTACTTC.

This clonotype was observed many times. This chain connects TRBV12-3 or TRBV12-4 to TRBJ2-5; 7 nucleotides align to TRBD1. Trimming cost V 1 base and J 2 bases; bases outside gene matches: 4. This CDR3 is built from 15 residues. The CDR3 region has the DNA TGTGCCAGCAGTTTAGACCGGGACAGTCAAGAGACCCAGTACTTC. Residues: CASSLDRDSQETQYF.

V usage is TRBV28 and J usage is TRBJ1-2; D remains unclear. The ends were cut back, 3 bases at V and 2 bases at J, with 10 bases in the middle. CDR3 size: 14 residues. Germline CDR1 and CDR2: MDHEN and SYDVKM. The CDR3 sequence is CASSFIAENYGYTF. The CDR3 region has the DNA TGTGCCAGCAGTTTTATCGCAGAAAACTATGGCTACACCTTC.

This clonotype was observed at least ten times. This sequence joins TRBV5-1 and TRBJ2-1; no reliable D call. CDR3 length equals 14 residues. V lost 0 bases and J lost 10, with 14 bases in between. The V gene's germline CDR1 is SGHRS and CDR2 YFSETQ. The CDR3 spells CASSLEVFLGEQFF. CDR3 coding DNA: TGCGCCAGCAGCTTGGAGGTCTTCCTAGGGGAGCAGTTCTTC.

Many counts were recorded for this clonotype. This chain connects TRBV12-3 or TRBV12-4 to TRBJ2-5; tentative D call: TRBD1 (5 bases). Trimming cost V 1 base and J 1 base, with 7 bases left between them. The CDR3 extends over 14 amino acids. The CDR3 spells CASSLGTFQETQYF. CDR3 nucleotides: TGTGCCAGCAGTTTAGGGACATTCCAAGAGACCCAGTACTTC.

The chain recombines TRBV10-2 with TRBJ1-5; 8 bases match TRBD1. With V trimmed by 8 bases and J by 4 bases, 4 bases remained unmatched. The CDR3 is 13 residues long. Germline CDR1 is WSHSY and CDR2 is SAAADI. The CDR3 DNA sequence: TGCGCCAGCGGACAGGGAATGAATCAGCCCCAGCATTTT. As protein: CASGQGMNQPQHF.

This clonotype has ten or more counts. The rearrangement uses TRBV12-3 or TRBV12-4 and TRBJ2-7; D not resolved. The CDR3 sequence is 11 residues long. Trimming removed 6 bases at V and 6 bases at J, with 9 bases between. In nucleotides, the CDR3 is TGTGCCAGCAGCCTCGGGCTCGAGCAGTACTTC. The encoded protein is CASSLGLEQYF.

Ten or more counts support this clonotype. The chain uses TRBV9 and TRBJ2-7; 9 bases map to TRBD1. Germline V gene sequence: CDR1 SGDLS, CDR2 YYNGEE. With 0 bases clipped from V and 5 bases from J, the junction kept 6 bases outside the gene matches. The CDR3 extends over 15 amino acids. CDR3: CASSVDGQGINEQYF. CDR3 DNA sequence: TGTGCCAGCAGCGTAGACGGACAGGGGATAAACGAGCAGTACTTC.

The genes are TRBV4-2 and TRBJ1-3; TRBD1 aligns across 12 bases. With 6 bases clipped from V and 4 bases from J, the junction kept 4 bases outside the gene matches. The CDR3 runs 15 residues. Germline-derived CDR1 and CDR2 are LGHNA and YNFKEQ. This CDR3 is CASSGTGGTGNTIYF. The CDR3 bases are TGTGCCAGCAGTGGGACAGGGGGCACCGGAAACACCATATATTTT.

The table lists this clonotype with many counts. The rearrangement joins TRBV12-3 or TRBV12-4 to TRBJ1-2; D is unresolved. The CDR3 is made up of 16 amino acids. Trimming took 6 bases from V and 2 from J, leaving 19 bases between them. The CDR3 loop reads CASSLLTQVLNYGYTF. CDR3 DNA sequence: TGTGCCAGCAGCCTCCTCACCCAGGTTCTCAACTATGGCTACACCTTC.

This clonotype appeared many times. The gene calls are TRBV6-2 or TRBV6-3 and TRBJ2-7; 7 nucleotides line up with TRBD1. The germline V gene has CDR1 MNHEY and CDR2 SVGEGT. V shed 2 bases, J shed 0 bases, and the junction held 4 bases outside the gene matches. The CDR3 sequence is 15 residues long. CDR3 DNA: TGTGCCAGCAGTTACCGGGACAGCGACTCCTACGAGCAGTACTTC. Translating gives CASSYRDSDSYEQYF.

The sample holds a few counts of this clonotype. This chain uses TRBV12-3 or TRBV12-4 with TRBJ1-5; 7 nucleotides line up with TRBD1. The J segment lost 1 base and the V segment lost 8 bases, leaving 8 bases of the junction unmatched. There are 15 residues in the CDR3. CDR3 protein: CASSTGIASNQPQHF. The CDR3 DNA reads TGTGCCAGCTCGACAGGGATAGCAAGCAATCAGCCCCAGCATTTT.